This T cell receptor beta chain is drawn from a study of blood T cell repertoires in COVID-19. Overall study: COVID-19 samples, acute and convalescent, were from the United States, Italy and Spain. PBMCs, B-cell-depleted T cells, or T cells provided the cDNA or gDNA that made up the material.

V shed 5 bases and J 7 bases; nucleotides not matched to a gene: 7. Germline lookup yields CDR1 SGHNT and CDR2 YENEEA. The CDR3 is 15 residues long. This clone was seen once. Clones were sequenced by immunoSEQ multiplex PCR, and TCRdb holds only the in-frame ones, with some missing. Of approximately 280,000 clones in the sample, about 89% were seen once. What was sequenced was peripheral blood. The clonotype was recovered from a man aged 40-50 years with acute or convalescent COVID-19. The genes are TRBV11-3 and TRBJ2-2, with 10 bases that match TRBD1. This CDR3 reads CASSRTGGRIGELFF. CDR3 in DNA: TGTGCCAGCAGCCGGACAGGGGGAAGGATCGGGGAGCTGTTTTTT.